The present entry profiles one T cell receptor beta chain with its context. Germline V lookup: CDR1 SGHTA, CDR2 FQGNSA. V was clipped by 5 bases and J by 4 bases; unmatched bases: 8. The CDR3 has 16 amino acids. This specimen belongs to a study of blood T cell repertoires in COVID-19. Produced via immunoSEQ multiplex PCR; TCRdb's table is partial and in-frame only. Among about 190,000 clones listed, around nine tenths were seen once. The source material was peripheral blood. V gene TRBV7-2 combines with J gene TRBJ1-6; 7 bases are shared with TRBD1. The source of this sequence is a man in his sixties with active or convalescent COVID-19. The CDR3 spells CASSARTGAYNSPLHF. In nucleotides, the CDR3 is TGTGCCAGCAGCGCCCGGACAGGAGCATATAATTCACCCCTCCACTTT.